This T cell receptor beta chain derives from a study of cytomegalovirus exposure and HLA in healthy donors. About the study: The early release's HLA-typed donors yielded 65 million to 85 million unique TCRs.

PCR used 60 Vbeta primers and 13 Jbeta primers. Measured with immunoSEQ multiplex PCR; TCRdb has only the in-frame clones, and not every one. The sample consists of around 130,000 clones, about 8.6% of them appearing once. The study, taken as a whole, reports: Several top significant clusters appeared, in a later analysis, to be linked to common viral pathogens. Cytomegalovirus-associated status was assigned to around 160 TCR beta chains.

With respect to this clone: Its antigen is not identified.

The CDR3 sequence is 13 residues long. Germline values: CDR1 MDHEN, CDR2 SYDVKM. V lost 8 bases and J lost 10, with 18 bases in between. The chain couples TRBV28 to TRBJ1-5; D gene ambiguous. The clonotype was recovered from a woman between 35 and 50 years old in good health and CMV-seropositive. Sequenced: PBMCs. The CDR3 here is CASGERFGGPQHF. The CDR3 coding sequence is TGTGCCAGCGGCGAGAGATTTGGAGGTCCCCAGCATTTT.